The present TCR beta chain was sequenced within a study of glioma-infiltrating T cells. Notes on the study in general: CDR3 overlap between tissue and blood was very small.

On this clonotype itself: The antigen is undetermined. Just one base apart from a much larger clone, this may be a read error.

TCR alpha and beta CDR3 regions were amplified from RNA using iRepertoire nested multiplex PCR. TCRdb used MiXCR to reprocess the multiplex PCR reads, holding one entry per CDR3 protein. Counted here are under 150,000 distinct CDR3 sequences, about 25% occurring once; the ten biggest clones make up around 28%. Sample: glioma tissue, nonneoplastic brain tissue, or PBMCs (not recorded which). This clonotype originated in a human donor with low-grade glioma or glioblastoma, undergoing nonglioma brain surgery, or in good health (not recorded which).

The DNA of the CDR3 is TGCAGTGCCCCCAGGGATACGCGGTATTTT. Protein product: CSAPRDTRYF. This chain joins TRBV20-1 and TRBJ2-3, with D maybe TRBD1 (5 bases). In germline, CDR1 is DFQATT, CDR2 SNEGSKA (reference sequence). CDR3 length: 10 residues.